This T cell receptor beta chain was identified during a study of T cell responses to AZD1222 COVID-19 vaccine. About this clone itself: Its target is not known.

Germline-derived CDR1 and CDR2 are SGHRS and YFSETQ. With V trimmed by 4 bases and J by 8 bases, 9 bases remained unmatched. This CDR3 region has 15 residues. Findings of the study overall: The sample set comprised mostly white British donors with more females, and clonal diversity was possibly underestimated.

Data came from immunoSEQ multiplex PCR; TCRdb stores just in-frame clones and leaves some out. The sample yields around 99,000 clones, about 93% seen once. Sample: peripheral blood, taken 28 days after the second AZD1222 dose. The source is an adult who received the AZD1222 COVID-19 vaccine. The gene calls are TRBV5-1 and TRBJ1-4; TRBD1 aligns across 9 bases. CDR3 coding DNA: TGCGCCAGCAGCCTGATAGGGGACAGGGCCGAAAAACTGTTTTTT. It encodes CASSLIGDRAEKLFF.